This record concerns one TCR beta chain sequence. The antigen is unknown. This entry comes from a study of T cells in Graves' hyperthyroidism and ophthalmopathy. It was RNA transcripts that yielded the amplified TCR beta CDR3 regions. HTBI primers drove first-round RT-PCR of the TCR CDR3. TCRdb analysed the multiplex PCR reads with MiXCR anew, one entry per CDR3 protein. The sample has 200,000 to 250,000 distinct CDR3 sequences, around 20% seen once. Overall study findings and caveats: The blood repertoire included most of the expanded thyroid clonotypes above 0.001.

Trimming removed 4 bases at V and 7 bases at J, with 15 bases between. CDR3 length equals 14 residues. Germline loops: CDR1 SEHNR, CDR2 FQNEAQ (reference sequence). The sample comprised blood. The receptor was derived from a man aged 35 to 55 with Graves' hyperthyroidism. The rearrangement joins TRBV7-9 to TRBJ2-3, with D tentatively TRBD1 or TRBD2 (6 bases each). CDR3 loop: CASSSGGPVYTQYF. CDR3 DNA: TGTGCCAGCAGCTCTGGGGGGCCCGTCTATACGCAGTATTTT.